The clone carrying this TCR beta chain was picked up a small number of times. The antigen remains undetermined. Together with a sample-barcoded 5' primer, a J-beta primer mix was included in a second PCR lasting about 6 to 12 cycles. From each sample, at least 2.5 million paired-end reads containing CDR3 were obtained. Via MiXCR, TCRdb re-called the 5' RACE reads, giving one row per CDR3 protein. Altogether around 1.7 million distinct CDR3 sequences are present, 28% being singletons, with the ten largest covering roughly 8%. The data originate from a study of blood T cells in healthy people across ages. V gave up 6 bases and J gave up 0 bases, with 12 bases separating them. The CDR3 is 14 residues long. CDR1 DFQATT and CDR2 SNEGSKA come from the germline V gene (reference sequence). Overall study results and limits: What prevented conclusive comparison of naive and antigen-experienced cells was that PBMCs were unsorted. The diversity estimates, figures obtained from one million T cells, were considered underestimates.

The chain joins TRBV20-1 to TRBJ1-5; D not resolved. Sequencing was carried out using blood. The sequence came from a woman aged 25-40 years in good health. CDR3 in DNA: TGCAGTGCCCTTAGGCAGTATAGCAATCAGCCCCAGCATTTT. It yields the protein CSALRQYSNQPQHF.